This TCR beta chain was sequenced in a study of blood T cell repertoires in COVID-19. In the study overall: Sample material is recorded as cDNA or gDNA derived from T cells, B-cell-depleted T cells, or PBMCs.

Repertoires were generated with immunoSEQ multiplex PCR, while TCRdb's copy carries only in-frame clones and drops some. The repertoire holds 110,000 to 150,000 clones, 75% to 90% seen once, with approximately 11% in the top ten. Individuals aged about 18 to 90 years were recruited from 24 US areas. Cohort allocation depended upon clinical history that participants reported. Donors in Cohort 3 who had recovered were those with two negative PCRs, healthcare professional clearance, or resolution of their symptoms. Germline V gene lookup returns CDR1 SQVTM and CDR2 ANQGSEA. J gave up 5 bases and V 4 bases, and 4 bases lay outside the gene matches. This CDR3 has 14 amino acids.

This sequence joins TRBV29-1 and TRBJ2-3; 12 bases fit TRBD2. The receptor was derived from a man between 60 and 75 years old who had recovered from COVID-19. The sample consisted of PBMCs or T cells enriched from blood (not recorded which). CDR3 loop: CSVVQLAGGDTQYF. The CDR3 DNA sequence: TGCAGCGTTGTACAACTAGCGGGAGGAGATACGCAGTATTTT.